What follows describes a single T cell receptor beta chain. As yet, its antigen is unknown. A much larger clone differs from this one at a single base, so this may be a read error. This sample was included in a study of shared clonotypes between healthy human individuals. For the study at large: Each donor's CD4 naive and CD4 memory cells filled three plates apiece, CD8 naive two, and CD8 memory one. Findings of the study overall: Rarefaction analysis demonstrated incomplete sorted-subset sequencing notwithstanding large depth.

Germline V CDR1 and CDR2: MRHNA, SNTAGT. The CDR3 covers 13 residues. V was cut by 2 bases and J by 4 bases, with 8 bases left in between. The method was immunoSEQ multiplex PCR; TCRdb's version includes in-frame clones alone and lacks a portion of them. Of about 1.1 million clones in the sample, around 78% are singletons; the top ten hold 0.6% to 0.7%. This TCR was sampled from a man aged 18 to 35 in good health. Some clones in this sample may be carry-over from other donors' samples. The material sequenced was memory CD4+ T cells from PBMCs. As to subset: CD45RA-negative fraction. The chain employs TRBV6-4 and TRBJ1-2; D perhaps matches TRBD1 (5 bases). As DNA, the CDR3 is TGTGCCAGCAGTGACAGGGGAGGCTATGGCTACACCTTC. This translates into CASSDRGGYGYTF.